The 22 T cell receptor beta chains below were found in one sample sequenced in a study of control samples from healthy donors and cancer patients. Sequencing used immunoSEQ multiplex PCR; TCRdb keeps in-frame clones, though not all of them. The sample has about 220,000 clones, around 94% seen once. The sample consisted of blood. Receptor source: a man aged 45-60 years in good health.

This chain connects TRBV6-1 to TRBJ1-4; 7 bases line up with TRBD1. Germline lookup yields CDR1 MNHNS and CDR2 SASEGT. After removal of 2 bases from V and 5 bases from J, the junction contained 2 bases not matched to a gene. The CDR3 spans 14 residues. CDR3 sequence reads: CASSERGQNEKLFF. In nucleotides, the CDR3 is TGTGCCAGCAGTGAAAGGGGGCAGAATGAAAAACTGTTTTTT.

This clone appeared a single time. The chain joins TRBV9 to TRBJ2-3; D could derive from TRBD1 or TRBD2 (5 bases each). The CDR3 loop spans 15 amino acids. V lost 4 bases and J lost 3, with 15 bases in between. Germline CDR1 is SGDLS and CDR2 is YYNGEE. The CDR3: CASSLGWDGTDTQYF. The CDR3 DNA reads as TGTGCCAGCAGCCTAGGGTGGGACGGTACAGATACGCAGTATTTT. Full variable domain (missing parts from reference TRBV9 and TRBJ2-3): DSGVTQTPKHLITATGQRVTLRCSPRSGDLSVYWYQQSLDQGLQFLIQYYNGEERAKGNILERFSAQQFPDLHSELNLSSLELGDSALYFCASSLGWDGTDTQYFGPGTRLTVL.

The genes are TRBV5-6 and TRBJ1-2; 7 bases are shared with TRBD1. The J segment lost 2 bases and the V segment lost 5 bases, leaving 9 bases of the junction unmatched. There are 15 residues in the CDR3. Germline V gene sequence: CDR1 SGHDT, CDR2 YYEEEE. CDR3 sequence: CASRRGQALNYGYTF. The CDR3 coding sequence is TGTGCCAGCAGAAGAGGACAGGCCCTAAACTATGGCTACACCTTC.

This chain uses TRBV19 with TRBJ2-1; perhaps TRBD1 as D (6 bases). CDR3 length: 14 amino acids. CDR1 is LNHDA and CDR2 is SQIVND in the germline V gene (reference sequence). With 6 bases removed from V and 6 bases from J, the gap between germline ends came to 15 bases. CDR3 sequence: CASRPTGRGNEQFF. The CDR3 DNA sequence: TGTGCCAGTAGGCCTACAGGGCGCGGCAATGAGCAGTTCTTC.

The chain recombines TRBV30 with TRBJ1-5; D is unclear. With 0 bases removed from V and 5 bases from J, the gap between germline ends came to 17 bases. Germline CDR1 reads GTSNPN; CDR2 reads SVGIG (reference sequence). The CDR3 is made up of 16 amino acids. The chain's CDR3 is CAWSVPSQILYQPQHF. The CDR3 coding sequence is TGTGCCTGGAGTGTACCCTCTCAAATCCTCTATCAGCCCCAGCATTTT.

The CDR3 spells CASSIARLSDEQFF. For the CDR3, the DNA is TGTGCCAGTAGTATTGCCCGTCTATCGGATGAGCAGTTCTTC. The rearrangement uses TRBV19 and TRBJ2-1; D gene unclear. There are 14 residues in the CDR3. V was shortened by 3 bases and J by 8 bases, with 14 bases between the two germline ends. The germline gives CDR1 LNHDA, CDR2 SQIVND (reference sequence).

The chain combines TRBV9 with TRBJ1-2; D call uncertain. Trimming removed 0 bases at V and 2 bases at J, with 8 bases between. Germline CDR1 and CDR2: SGDLS and YYNGEE. This CDR3 spans 14 amino acids. In DNA form, the CDR3 reads TGTGCCAGCAGCGTAGGCCAGGAGAACTATGGCTACACCTTC. This gives the protein CASSVGQENYGYTF.

This chain joins TRBV6-5 and TRBJ2-2; tentative D call: TRBD1 (6 bases). Trimming stripped 5 bases from V and 8 bases from J, with 18 bases between. The CDR3 covers 15 residues. CDR1 and CDR2 from the germline V gene are MNHEY and SVGAGI. CDR3 in DNA: TGTGCCAGCAGTCGACAGGTTGGAGTTGGGGGGGAGCTGTTTTTT. This translates into CASSRQVGVGGELFF.

The rearrangement links TRBV5-5 to TRBJ1-2; no firm D call. Germline V CDR1 and CDR2: SGHKS, YYEKEE (reference sequence). V gave up 2 bases and J gave up 6 bases, with 11 bases separating them. The CDR3 extends over 13 amino acids. The CDR3 DNA sequence: TGTGCCAGCAGCTTCTCAGTGGCTGATGGCTACACCTTC. It codes for CASSFSVADGYTF.

Worth noting for this clone: Other nucleotide sequences from this sample produce the same CDR3. The rearrangement uses TRBV5-1 and TRBJ2-3, with TRBD2 as a possible D gene (6 bases). From germline, CDR1 is SGHRS and CDR2 YFSETQ. Trimming removed 4 bases from V and 1 base from J, with 13 bases in between. This CDR3 contains 15 residues. The CDR3 loop reads CASSRTGVGTDTQYF. DNA of the CDR3: TGCGCCAGCAGCCGGACGGGGGTGGGCACAGATACGCAGTATTTT.

The chain combines TRBV7-2 with TRBJ2-4; no firm D call. Germline V lookup: CDR1 SGHTA, CDR2 FQGNSA. Trimming stripped 4 bases from V and 9 bases from J, with 13 bases between. The CDR3 sequence is 13 residues long. For the CDR3, the DNA is TGTGCCAGCAGCTCCGACGCCCCTTCCATTCAGTACTTC. Protein sequence: CASSSDAPSIQYF.

The rearrangement uses TRBV12-3 or TRBV12-4 and TRBJ2-7; a possible D gene is TRBD1 (5 bases). The CDR3 contains 13 residues. V lost 0 bases to trimming and J lost 4 bases, with 7 bases between them. The CDR3 loop reads CASSLAPGYEQYV. Written as DNA, the CDR3 is TGTGCCAGCAGTTTAGCGCCAGGGTACGAGCAGTACGTC.

This clone was counted once. The V call is TRBV5-1, the J call TRBJ1-2; 8 positions match TRBD1. Germline V gene data show CDR1 as SGHRS and CDR2 as YFSETQ. CDR3 length: 13 amino acids. V lost 4 bases, J lost 6 bases, and 5 bases stayed unmatched. CDR3 amino acids: CASSPTGAHGYTF. Written as DNA, the CDR3 is TGCGCCAGCAGCCCGACAGGGGCACATGGCTACACCTTC. The complete variable domain, with remaining parts taken from reference TRBV5-1 and TRBJ1-2, reads KAGVTQTPRYLIKTRGQQVTLSCSPISGHRSVSWYQQTPGQGLQFLFEYFSETQRNKGNFPGRFSGRQFSNSRSEMNVSTLELGDSALYLCASSPTGAHGYTFGSGTRLTVV.

The chain uses TRBV3-1 (or the pseudogene TRBV3-2) and TRBJ2-3, with TRBD2 matching over 8 bases. After removal of 1 base from V and 6 bases from J, the junction contained 6 bases not matched to a gene. CDR1 is LGHDT, CDR2 YNNKEL, per germline (reference sequence). CDR3 size: 15 residues. DNA of the CDR3: TGTGCCAGCAGCCAAGGCCCTAGCGGGCGGGATACGCAGTATTTT. Translation gives CASSQGPSGRDTQYF.

This chain uses TRBV18 with TRBJ2-7, with 7 positions matching TRBD1. The CDR3 spans 13 residues. CDR1 is KGHSH, CDR2 LQKENI, per germline. After removal of 2 bases from V and 6 bases from J, the junction contained 4 bases not matched to a gene. The CDR3 sequence: CASSPEGAGEQYV. CDR3 bases: TGTGCCAGCTCACCAGAGGGGGCAGGCGAGCAGTACGTC.

The chain is built from TRBV27 and TRBJ1-4; no clear D gene. Germline values: CDR1 MNHEY, CDR2 SMNVEV (reference sequence). CDR3 length: 15 amino acids. Trimming took off 5 bases at V and 0 bases at J, with 10 bases between the two ends. The chain's CDR3 is CASSLYPPTNEKLFF. CDR3 sequence (DNA): TGTGCCAGCAGTCTATATCCCCCAACTAATGAAAAACTGTTTTTT.

The gene calls are TRBV19 and TRBJ2-5; D is ambiguous. This CDR3 comprises 14 residues. Per germline, CDR1 LNHDA and CDR2 SQIVND (reference sequence). Trimming stripped 5 bases from V and 0 bases from J, with 10 bases between. The CDR3 loop is CASSPQKYQETQYF. The CDR3 region has the DNA TGTGCCAGTAGTCCCCAGAAATACCAAGAGACCCAGTACTTC.

The chain links TRBV5-1 to TRBJ2-5; a weak D match, TRBD2 (7 bases). V was clipped by 6 bases and J by 5 bases, with 20 bases between them. The CDR3 length is 15 residues. Germline V lookup: CDR1 SGHRS, CDR2 YFSETQ. The DNA of the CDR3 is TGCGCCAGCACCGACGGGCGGGGGCCGGGGGAGACCCAGTACTTC. Translation gives CASTDGRGPGETQYF.

The chain recombines TRBV6-6 with TRBJ2-1; D gene unclear. The CDR3 loop spans 13 amino acids. Per germline, CDR1 MNHNY and CDR2 SVGAGI (reference sequence). The V gene lost 0 bases and the J gene lost 7 bases, with 7 bases spanning the gap. The CDR3: CASSYSGINEQFF. The CDR3 bases are TGTGCCAGCAGTTACTCAGGGATTAATGAGCAGTTCTTC.

This clone occurred once. This rearrangement joins TRBV7-9 to TRBJ2-2; the D gene is possibly TRBD1 (5 bases). Germline CDR1 reads SEHNR; CDR2 reads FQNEAQ (reference sequence). CDR3 size: 15 residues. V was shortened by 0 bases and J by 1 base, with 6 bases between the two germline ends. CDR3 sequence (DNA): TGTGCCAGCAGCTTAGCGGGGCAGAACACCGGGGAGCTGTTTTTT. Protein: CASSLAGQNTGELFF.

V gene TRBV5-6 combines with J gene TRBJ1-4; D not certain. CDR1 and CDR2 from the germline V gene are SGHDT and YYEEEE. This CDR3 comprises 14 residues. V lost 5 bases and J 7 bases, leaving 15 bases between the germline ends. CDR3 nucleotide sequence: TGTGCCAGCAGGCCTAGGAGGGTCAGTGAAAAACTGTTTTTT. It encodes CASRPRRVSEKLFF.

This clone was recorded once. This sequence joins TRBV3-1 (or the pseudogene TRBV3-2) and TRBJ1-2, with TRBD1 identical over 9 bases. The germline gives CDR1 LGHDT, CDR2 YNNKEL (reference sequence). With V trimmed by 1 base and J by 2 bases, 8 bases remained unmatched. CDR3 length: 17 residues. CDR3 sequence (DNA): TGTGCCAGCAGCCAAGGGGGACAGGGAATCCCCAACTATGGCTACACCTTC. As protein: CASSQGGQGIPNYGYTF.